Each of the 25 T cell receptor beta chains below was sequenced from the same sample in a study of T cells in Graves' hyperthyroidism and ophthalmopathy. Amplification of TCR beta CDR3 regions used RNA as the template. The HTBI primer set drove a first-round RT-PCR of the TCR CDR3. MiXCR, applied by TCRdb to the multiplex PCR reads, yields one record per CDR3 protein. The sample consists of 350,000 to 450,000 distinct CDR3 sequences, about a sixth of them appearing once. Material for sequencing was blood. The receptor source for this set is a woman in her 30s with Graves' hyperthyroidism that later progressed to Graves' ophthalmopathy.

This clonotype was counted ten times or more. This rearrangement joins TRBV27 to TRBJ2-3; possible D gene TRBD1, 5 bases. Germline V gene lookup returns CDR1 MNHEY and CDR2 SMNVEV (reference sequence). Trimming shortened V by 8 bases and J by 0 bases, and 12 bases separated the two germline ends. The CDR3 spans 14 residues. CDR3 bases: TGTGCCAGCGGCTCCACAGGTAGCACAGATACGCAGTATTTT. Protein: CASGSTGSTDTQYF.

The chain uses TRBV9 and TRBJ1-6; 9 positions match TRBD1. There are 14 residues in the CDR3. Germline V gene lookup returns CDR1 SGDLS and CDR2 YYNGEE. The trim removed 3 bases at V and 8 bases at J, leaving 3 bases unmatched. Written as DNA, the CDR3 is TGTGCCAGCAGCGCAGGGACAGGGTATTCACCCCTCCACTTT. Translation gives CASSAGTGYSPLHF.

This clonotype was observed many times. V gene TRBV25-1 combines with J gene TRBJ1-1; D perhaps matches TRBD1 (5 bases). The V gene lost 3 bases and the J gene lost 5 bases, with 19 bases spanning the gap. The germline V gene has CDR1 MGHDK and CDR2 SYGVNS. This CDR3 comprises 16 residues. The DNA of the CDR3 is TGTGCCAGCAGTGACAGGGCGCCCGACTCGAGGACTGAAGCTTTCTTT. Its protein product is CASSDRAPDSRTEAFF.

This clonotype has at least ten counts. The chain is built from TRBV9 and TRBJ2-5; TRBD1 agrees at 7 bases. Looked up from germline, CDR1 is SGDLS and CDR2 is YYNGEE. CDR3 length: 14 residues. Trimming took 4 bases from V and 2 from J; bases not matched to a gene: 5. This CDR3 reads CASSPTGQQETQYF. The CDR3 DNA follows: TGTGCCAGCAGCCCTACGGGACAGCAAGAGACCCAGTACTTC.

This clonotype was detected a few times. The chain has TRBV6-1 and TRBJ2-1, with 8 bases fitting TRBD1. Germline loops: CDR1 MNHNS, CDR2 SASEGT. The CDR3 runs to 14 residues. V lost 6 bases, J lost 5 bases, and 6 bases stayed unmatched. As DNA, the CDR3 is TGTGCCAGCAGCGCCGGGACAGGCGACAATGAGCAGTTCTTC. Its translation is CASSAGTGDNEQFF.

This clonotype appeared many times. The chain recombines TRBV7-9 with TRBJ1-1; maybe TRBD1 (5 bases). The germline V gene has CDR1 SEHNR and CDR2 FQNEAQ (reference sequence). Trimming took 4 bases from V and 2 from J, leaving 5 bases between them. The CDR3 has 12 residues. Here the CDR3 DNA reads TGTGCCAGCAGCTGGGACAACACTGAAGCTTTCTTT. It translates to CASSWDNTEAFF.

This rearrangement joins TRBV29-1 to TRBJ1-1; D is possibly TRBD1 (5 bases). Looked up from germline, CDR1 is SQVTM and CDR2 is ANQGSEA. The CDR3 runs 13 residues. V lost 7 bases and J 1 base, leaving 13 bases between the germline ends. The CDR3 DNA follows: TGCAGCGCAGCCTCCCAGGGGAACACTGAAGCTTTCTTT. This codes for CSAASQGNTEAFF. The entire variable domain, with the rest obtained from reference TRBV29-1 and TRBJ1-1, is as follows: SAVISQKPSRDICQRGTSLTIQCQVDSQVTMMFWYRQQPGQSLTLIATANQGSEATYESGFVIDKFPISRPNLTFSTLTVSNMSPEDSSIYLCSAASQGNTEAFFGQGTRLTVV.

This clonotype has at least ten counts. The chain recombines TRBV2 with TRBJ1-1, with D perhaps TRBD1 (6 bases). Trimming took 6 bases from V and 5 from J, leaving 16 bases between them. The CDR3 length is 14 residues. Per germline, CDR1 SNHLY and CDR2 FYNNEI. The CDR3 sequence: CASRGSGAGTEAFF. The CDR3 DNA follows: TGTGCCAGCAGGGGATCAGGGGCAGGAACTGAAGCTTTCTTT.

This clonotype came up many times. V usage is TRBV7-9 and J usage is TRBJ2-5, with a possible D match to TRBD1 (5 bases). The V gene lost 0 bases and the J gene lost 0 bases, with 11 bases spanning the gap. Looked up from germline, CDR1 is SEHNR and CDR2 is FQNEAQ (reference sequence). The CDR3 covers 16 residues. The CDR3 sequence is CASSLAWKGYQETQYF. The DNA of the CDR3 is TGTGCCAGCAGCTTAGCGTGGAAGGGGTACCAAGAGACCCAGTACTTC.

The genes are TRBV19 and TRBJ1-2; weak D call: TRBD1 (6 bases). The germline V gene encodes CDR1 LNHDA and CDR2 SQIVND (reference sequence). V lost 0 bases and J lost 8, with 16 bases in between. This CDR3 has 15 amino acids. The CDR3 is CASSIEKPGEYGYTF. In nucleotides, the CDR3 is TGTGCCAGTAGTATAGAGAAGCCAGGGGAGTACGGCTACACCTTC.

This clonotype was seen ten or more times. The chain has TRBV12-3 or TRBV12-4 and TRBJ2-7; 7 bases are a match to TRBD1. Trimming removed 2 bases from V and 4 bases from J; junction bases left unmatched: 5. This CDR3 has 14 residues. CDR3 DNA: TGTGCCAGCAGTTTAATAGGGGGCGCGTACGAGCAGTACTTC. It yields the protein CASSLIGGAYEQYF.

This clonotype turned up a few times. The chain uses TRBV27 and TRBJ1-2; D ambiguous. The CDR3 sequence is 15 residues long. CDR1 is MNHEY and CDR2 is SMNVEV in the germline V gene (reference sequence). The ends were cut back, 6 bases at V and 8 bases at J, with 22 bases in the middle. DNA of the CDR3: TGTGCCAGCAGCCCCTCGGGCGACACCCACTCGGGCTACACCTTC. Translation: CASSPSGDTHSGYTF.

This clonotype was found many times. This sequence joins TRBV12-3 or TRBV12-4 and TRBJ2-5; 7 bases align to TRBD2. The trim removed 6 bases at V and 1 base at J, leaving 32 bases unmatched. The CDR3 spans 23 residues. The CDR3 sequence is CASSSLARGLNPPGRPFQETQYF. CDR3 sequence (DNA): TGTGCCAGCAGCTCTCTCGCGCGGGGTCTCAATCCGCCCGGGAGGCCTTTCCAAGAGACCCAGTACTTC.

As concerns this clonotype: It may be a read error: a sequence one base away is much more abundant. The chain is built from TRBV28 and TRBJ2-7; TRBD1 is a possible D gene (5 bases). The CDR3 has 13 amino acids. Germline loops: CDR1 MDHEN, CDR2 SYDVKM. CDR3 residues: CASTGQIHYEQCF. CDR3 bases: TGTGCCAGCACAGGGCAAATACACTACGAGCAGTGCTTC. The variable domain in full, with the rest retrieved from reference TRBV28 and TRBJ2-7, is DVKVTQSSRYLVKRTGEKVFLECVQDMDHENMFWYRQDPGLGLRLIYFSYDVKMKEKGDIPEGYSVSREKKERFSLILESASTNQTSMYLCASTGQIHYEQCFGPGTRLTVT.

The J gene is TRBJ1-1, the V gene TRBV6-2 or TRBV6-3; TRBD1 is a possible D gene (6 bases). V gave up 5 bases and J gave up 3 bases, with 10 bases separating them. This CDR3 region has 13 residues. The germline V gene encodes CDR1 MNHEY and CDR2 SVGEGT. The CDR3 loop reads CASSNRADTEAFF. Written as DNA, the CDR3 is TGTGCCAGCAGTAACAGGGCAGACACTGAAGCTTTCTTT.

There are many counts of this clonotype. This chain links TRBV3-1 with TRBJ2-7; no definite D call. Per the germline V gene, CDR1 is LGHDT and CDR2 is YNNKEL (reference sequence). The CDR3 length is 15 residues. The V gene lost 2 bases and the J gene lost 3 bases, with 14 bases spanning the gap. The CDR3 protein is CASSQSASGIYEQYF. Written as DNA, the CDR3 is TGTGCCAGCAGCCAATCCGCTAGTGGCATCTACGAGCAGTACTTC.

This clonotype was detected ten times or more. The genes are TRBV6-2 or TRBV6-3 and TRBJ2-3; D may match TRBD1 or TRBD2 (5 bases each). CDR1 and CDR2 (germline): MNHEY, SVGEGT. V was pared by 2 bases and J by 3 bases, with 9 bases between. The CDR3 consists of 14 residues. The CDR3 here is CASSYGDLTDTQYF. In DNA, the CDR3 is TGTGCCAGCAGTTACGGGGACCTGACAGATACGCAGTATTTT.

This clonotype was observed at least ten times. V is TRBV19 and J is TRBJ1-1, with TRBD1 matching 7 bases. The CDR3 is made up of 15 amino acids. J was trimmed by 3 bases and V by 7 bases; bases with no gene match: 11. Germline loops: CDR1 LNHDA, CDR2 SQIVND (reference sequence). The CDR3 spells CASTGAGTDHTEAFF. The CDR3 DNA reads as TGTGCCAGTACTGGGGCCGGGACAGACCACACTGAAGCTTTCTTT.

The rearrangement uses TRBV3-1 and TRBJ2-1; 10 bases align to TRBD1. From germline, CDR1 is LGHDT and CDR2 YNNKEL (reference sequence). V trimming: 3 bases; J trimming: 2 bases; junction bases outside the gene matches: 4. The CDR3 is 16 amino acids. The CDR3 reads CASSQGQGSAYNEQFF. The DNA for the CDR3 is TGTGCCAGCAGCCAGGGACAGGGGTCAGCCTACAATGAGCAGTTCTTC.

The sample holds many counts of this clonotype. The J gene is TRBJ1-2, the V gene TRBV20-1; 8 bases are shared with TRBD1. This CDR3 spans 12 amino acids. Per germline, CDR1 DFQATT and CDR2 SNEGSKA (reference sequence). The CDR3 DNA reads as TGCACTGCACCGGGACAGGTCTTTGGCTACACCTTC. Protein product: CTAPGQVFGYTF.

This CDR3 reads CASSLVDNGYTF. As DNA, the CDR3 is TGTGCCAGCAGCTTAGTGGACAATGGCTACACCTTC. The V and J genes are TRBV5-6 and TRBJ1-2; D might be TRBD1 (5 bases). Germline assignment: CDR1 SGHDT and CDR2 YYEEEE. Trimming removed 2 bases at V and 6 bases at J, with 8 bases between. CDR3 length equals 12 residues.

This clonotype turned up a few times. The CDR3, as DNA: TGCGCCAGCAGCCAACCTGGGGTTTTTGAAGCTTTCTTT. This sequence encodes CASSQPGVFEAFF. This rearrangement joins TRBV4-1 to TRBJ1-1; D is ambiguous. CDR3 length equals 13 residues. Germline values: CDR1 MGHRA, CDR2 YSYEKL. Trimming removed 2 bases from V and 7 bases from J, with 11 bases in between.

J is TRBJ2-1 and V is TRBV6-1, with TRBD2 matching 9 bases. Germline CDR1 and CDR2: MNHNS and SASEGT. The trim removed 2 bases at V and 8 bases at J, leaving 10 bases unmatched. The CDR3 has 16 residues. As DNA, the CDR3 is TGTGCCAGCAGTGAAATTGTAGCGGGGGCGATACATGAGCAGTTCTTC. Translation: CASSEIVAGAIHEQFF.

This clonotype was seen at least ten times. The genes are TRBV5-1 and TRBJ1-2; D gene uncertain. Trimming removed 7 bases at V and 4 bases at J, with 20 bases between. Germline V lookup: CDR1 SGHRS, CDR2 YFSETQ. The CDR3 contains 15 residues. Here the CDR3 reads CASRVSPDFSYGYTF. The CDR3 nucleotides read TGCGCCAGCCGTGTATCGCCAGACTTCTCCTATGGCTACACCTTC.

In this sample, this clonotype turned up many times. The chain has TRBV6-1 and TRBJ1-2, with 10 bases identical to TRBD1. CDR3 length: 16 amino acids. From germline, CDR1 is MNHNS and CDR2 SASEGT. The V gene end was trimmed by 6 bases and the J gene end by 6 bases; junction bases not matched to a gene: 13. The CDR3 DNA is TGTGCCAGCAGCTGGGACAGGGGAAAGGTCGGCGATGGCTACACCTTC. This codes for CASSWDRGKVGDGYTF.